These 31 T cell receptor beta chains share one sample of origin, sequenced in a study of shared clonotypes between healthy human individuals. Here immunoSEQ multiplex PCR was the method, and the copy in TCRdb shows in-frame clones only, minus some. The repertoire holds about 2.1 million clones, under 95% seen once, with 1.5% to 2% in the top ten. Cells designated naive CD8 were CD45RO-negative and were positively selected for CCR7, with terminally differentiated effector memory CD45RA+ cells excluded. Sequenced: naive CD8+ T cells from PBMCs. The receptor set was obtained from a man aged 18 to 30 in good health. Some clones in this sample may be carry-over from other donors' samples.

This chain joins TRBV11-2 and TRBJ2-5, with 7 bases that match TRBD1. Germline V lookup: CDR1 SGHAT, CDR2 FQNNGV. The CDR3 is made up of 16 amino acids. Unmatched junction bases numbered 15, after V lost 6 bases and J lost 5 bases. CDR3 sequence reads: CASSQRPGGIDETQYF. The CDR3, as DNA: TGTGCCAGCAGTCAAAGGCCAGGGGGTATTGATGAGACCCAGTACTTC. The entire variable domain, with the rest obtained from reference TRBV11-2 and TRBJ2-5, is as follows: EAGVAQSPRYKIIEKRQSVAFWCNPISGHATLYWYQQILGQGPKLLIQFQNNGVVDDSQLPKDRFSAERLKGVDSTLKIQPAKLEDSAVYLCASSQRPGGIDETQYFGPGTRLLVL.

The J gene is TRBJ1-3, the V gene TRBV19, with D hard to call. V was trimmed by 6 bases and J by 0 bases, leaving 12 bases between them. CDR3 length: 15 amino acids. Germline lookup yields CDR1 LNHDA and CDR2 SQIVND (reference sequence). The DNA for the CDR3 is TGTGCCAGTAGCCCCCTTGGGGTCTCTGGAAACACCATATATTTT. Translation gives CASSPLGVSGNTIYF. Looking up the rest from reference TRBV19 and TRBJ1-3 gives the full variable domain: DGGITQSPKYLFRKEGQNVTLSCEQNLNHDAMYWYRQDPGQGLRLIYYSQIVNDFQKGDIAEGYSVSREKKESFPLTVTSAQKNPTAFYLCASSPLGVSGNTIYFGEGSWLTVV.

The rearrangement joins TRBV23-1 to TRBJ1-2; 9 bases map to TRBD1. TRBV23-1 is annotated as an ORF whose role is uncertain. Unmatched junction bases numbered 15, after V lost 6 bases and J lost 7 bases. CDR3 size: 16 residues. The DNA of the CDR3 is TGCGCCAGCAGCACACCGGGACAGGGAACCGGCCCTGGCTACACCTTC. Its translation is CASSTPGQGTGPGYTF.

The gene calls are TRBV25-1 and TRBJ2-3; D uncertain. Germline V gene data show CDR1 as MGHDK and CDR2 as SYGVNS. The CDR3 is 13 amino acids. Trimming pared 6 bases from V and 4 bases from J, leaving 11 bases between. The DNA for the CDR3 is TGTGCCAGCAGCCTCGTCGATGCAGATACGCAGTATTTT. The encoded protein is CASSLVDADTQYF.

This sequence joins TRBV7-2 and TRBJ2-2, with 7 nucleotides matching TRBD1. V lost 6 bases and J lost 7; bases outside the gene matches: 11. The CDR3 is 15 residues long. Per germline, CDR1 SGHTA and CDR2 FQGNSA. The CDR3 region has the DNA TGTGCCAGCAGAGGTACAGGGGCTGCCAGCGGGGAGCTGTTTTTT. Encoded protein: CASRGTGAASGELFF. Full variable domain (missing parts from reference TRBV7-2 and TRBJ2-2): GAGVSQSPSNKVTEKGKDVELRCDPISGHTALYWYRQSLGQGLEFLIYFQGNSAPDKSGLPSDRFSAERTGGSVSTLTIQRTQQEDSAVYLCASRGTGAASGELFFGEGSRLTVL.

This sequence joins TRBV7-2 and TRBJ2-5; 13 bases line up with TRBD2. The V gene's germline CDR1 is SGHTA and CDR2 FQGNSA. The CDR3 length is 18 residues. V shed 4 bases, J shed 5 bases, and the junction held 13 bases outside the gene matches. The CDR3 loop is CASSSASGLAGTRETQYF. The CDR3 nucleotides read TGTGCCAGCAGCTCCGCGTCGGGACTAGCGGGGACGCGGGAGACCCAGTACTTC.

The J gene is TRBJ2-1, the V gene TRBV7-8; the match to TRBD2 covers 7 bases. V trimming: 1 base; J trimming: 5 bases; junction bases outside the gene matches: 5. Germline values: CDR1 SGHVS, CDR2 FQNEAQ. CDR3 length: 15 residues. The CDR3 spells CASSLVLAANNEQFF. Written as DNA, the CDR3 is TGTGCCAGCAGCTTAGTGCTAGCGGCCAACAATGAGCAGTTCTTC.

The chain employs TRBV5-8 and TRBJ2-7, with 11 bases lining up with TRBD2. The CDR3 has 13 amino acids. V shed 9 bases and J 3 bases; nucleotides not matched to a gene: 5. From germline, CDR1 is SGHTS and CDR2 YDEGEE. In nucleotides, the CDR3 is TGTGCCATGCCCGGGACTAGCGGCTACGAGCAGTACTTC. This codes for CAMPGTSGYEQYF.

About this clone: A much larger clone differs from this one at a single base, so this may be a read error. Other DNA sequences of this sample code for an identical CDR3. The V gene is TRBV7-8, the J gene TRBJ1-1; D gene uncertain. The CDR3 loop spans 12 amino acids. Germline V gene data show CDR1 as SGHVS and CDR2 as FQNEAQ. V lost 3 bases, J lost 0 bases, and 2 bases lay in between. The CDR3 sequence: CASSLVNTEAFF. DNA for the CDR3: TGTGCCAGCAGCTTGGTGAACACTGAAGCTTTCTTT.

The chain has TRBV27 and TRBJ2-7; 10 nucleotides agree with TRBD2. The CDR3 runs to 14 residues. Germline CDR1 is MNHEY and CDR2 is SMNVEV (reference sequence). J lost 5 bases, V lost 7 bases, and 8 bases had no gene match. CDR3 sequence: CASNAGLAIHEQYF. CDR3 DNA sequence: TGTGCCAGCAACGCGGGACTAGCGATACACGAGCAGTACTTC.

This chain uses TRBV7-9 with TRBJ2-7; 10 bases map to TRBD1. CDR3 length: 15 residues. Looked up from germline, CDR1 is SEHNR and CDR2 is FQNEAQ (reference sequence). J was trimmed by 6 bases and V by 4 bases; bases with no gene match: 9. This chain's CDR3 is CASSSTGGIMVEQYF. For the CDR3, the DNA is TGTGCCAGCAGCTCGACAGGGGGCATAATGGTCGAGCAGTACTTC.

The genes are TRBV30 and TRBJ1-1; D is unresolved. The CDR3 has 13 amino acids. CDR1 and CDR2 (germline): GTSNPN, SVGIG (reference sequence). Deletions cut 1 base from V and 6 bases from J, with 12 bases between. In nucleotides, the CDR3 is TGTGCCTGGAGTGCGTATAAGAGATCTGAAGCTTTCTTT. Translated: CAWSAYKRSEAFF. The full variable domain, rest sourced from reference TRBV30 and TRBJ1-1, is SQTIHQWPATLVQPVGSPLSLECTVEGTSNPNLYWYRQAAGRGLQLLFYSVGIGQISSEVPQNLSASRPQDRQFILSSKKLLLSDSGFYLCAWSAYKRSEAFFGQGTRLTVV.

The rearrangement uses TRBV27 and TRBJ2-2; 10 bases are a match to TRBD2. With 2 bases clipped from V and 6 bases from J, the junction kept 3 bases outside the gene matches. The CDR3 is made up of 15 amino acids. Per germline, CDR1 MNHEY and CDR2 SMNVEV (reference sequence). The CDR3 DNA reads as TGTGCCAGCAGTTTACAACTAGCGGGATCCGGGGAGCTGTTTTTT. Translated, it gives CASSLQLAGSGELFF.

The chain is built from TRBV7-9 and TRBJ2-2; TRBD2 is a possible D gene (5 bases). The CDR3 covers 16 residues. Germline-derived CDR1 and CDR2 are SEHNR and FQNEAQ (reference sequence). The germline V and J ends were trimmed by 4 bases and 5 bases, with 17 bases remaining between them. DNA of the CDR3: TGTGCCAGCAGCTGGCCGACGAAACTAGGTACCGGGGAGCTGTTTTTT. Amino acid sequence: CASSWPTKLGTGELFF. The entire variable domain, with the rest obtained from reference TRBV7-9 and TRBJ2-2, is as follows: DTGVSQNPRHKITKRGQNVTFRCDPISEHNRLYWYRQTLGQGPEFLTYFQNEAQLEKSRLLSDRFSAERPKGSFSTLEIQRTEQGDSAMYLCASSWPTKLGTGELFFGEGSRLTVL.

The rearrangement links TRBV5-6 to TRBJ1-3; a possible D gene is TRBD1 (5 bases). The CDR3 loop spans 14 amino acids. Germline V gene lookup returns CDR1 SGHDT and CDR2 YYEEEE. V gave up 3 bases and J gave up 4 bases, with 11 bases separating them. DNA for the CDR3: TGTGCCAGCAGCTCGAGGGGTTTCGGAAACACCATATATTTT. It translates to CASSSRGFGNTIYF.

As DNA, the CDR3 is TGTGCCAGCAGCTTAGCGGTTAAGATTAGCTCTGGAAACACCATATATTTT. Protein sequence: CASSLAVKISSGNTIYF. The chain uses TRBV7-9 and TRBJ1-3; no definite D call. Germline V lookup: CDR1 SEHNR, CDR2 FQNEAQ (reference sequence). The CDR3 length is 17 residues. Deletions cut 0 bases from V and 0 bases from J, with 12 bases between.

With respect to this clone: The sample carries other DNA sequences with the same CDR3. The chain joins TRBV28 to TRBJ2-7; 8 positions agree with TRBD1. The CDR3 is made up of 14 amino acids. Germline V gene data show CDR1 as MDHEN and CDR2 as SYDVKM. Trimming took 5 bases from V and 5 from J; bases not matched to a gene: 8. CDR3 coding DNA: TGTGCCAGCAGTCCTTGGACAGGGTCCGACGAGCAGTACTTC. This gives the protein CASSPWTGSDEQYF.

The chain has TRBV9 and TRBJ1-1; TRBD1 is a possible D gene (5 bases). Germline CDR1 SGDLS, CDR2 YYNGEE. V was trimmed by 3 bases and J by 7 bases, leaving 13 bases between them. This CDR3 has 13 amino acids. CDR3 in DNA: TGTGCCAGCAGCGCCCCCGGGACGGATGAAGCTTTCTTT. This codes for CASSAPGTDEAFF.

This chain joins TRBV19 and TRBJ2-7, with D hard to call. Germline values: CDR1 LNHDA, CDR2 SQIVND (reference sequence). The CDR3 has 13 amino acids. Trimming pared 6 bases from V and 2 bases from J, leaving 11 bases between. The CDR3 region has the DNA TGTGCCAGTAGGGAACAGAGAACCTACGAGCAGTACTTC. Translating it yields CASREQRTYEQYF.

The chain links TRBV5-4 to TRBJ2-7; 7 bases align to TRBD1. The CDR3 extends over 16 amino acids. Germline CDR1 is SGHNT and CDR2 is YYREEE (reference sequence). The J segment lost 4 bases and the V segment lost 1 base, leaving 11 bases of the junction unmatched. This CDR3 reads CASSLYAAGGPYEQYF. In nucleotides, the CDR3 is TGTGCCAGCAGCTTGTATGCGGCAGGGGGACCATACGAGCAGTACTTC.

The gene calls are TRBV9 and TRBJ1-2; 7 bases map to TRBD1. CDR3 size: 17 residues. Germline V lookup: CDR1 SGDLS, CDR2 YYNGEE. Losses at the gene ends were 4 bases for V and 4 bases for J; bases not matched to a gene: 16. CDR3 coding DNA: TGTGCCAGCAGCCCTGGACAGGCAGCCCGCGTTGCCTATGGCTACACCTTC. This gives the protein CASSPGQAARVAYGYTF. The variable domain in full, with the rest retrieved from reference TRBV9 and TRBJ1-2, is DSGVTQTPKHLITATGQRVTLRCSPRSGDLSVYWYQQSLDQGLQFLIQYYNGEERAKGNILERFSAQQFPDLHSELNLSSLELGDSALYFCASSPGQAARVAYGYTFGSGTRLTVV.

The CDR3 DNA reads TGTGCCAGCAGTTTAGGGGGCCTAATGAGCAATGAGCAGTTCTTC. It translates to CASSLGGLMSNEQFF. The rearrangement joins TRBV27 to TRBJ2-1; TRBD1 is a possible D gene (6 bases). Germline V CDR1 and CDR2: MNHEY, SMNVEV (reference sequence). Trimming left V 2 bases short and J 6 bases short, with 14 bases between. CDR3 length: 15 residues.

The chain employs TRBV9 and TRBJ2-7; D is perhaps TRBD1 (6 bases). The V end was cut by 6 bases, the J end by 0 bases, with 13 bases between. Germline loops: CDR1 SGDLS, CDR2 YYNGEE. The CDR3 spans 14 residues. The CDR3 region has the DNA TGTGCCAGCACCCAAACAGGGTCCTCCTACGAGCAGTACTTC. Translation: CASTQTGSSYEQYF.

V gene TRBV27 combines with J gene TRBJ2-7; 8 nucleotides match TRBD1. Looked up from germline, CDR1 is MNHEY and CDR2 is SMNVEV (reference sequence). Trimming cost V 0 bases and J 5 bases; bases outside gene matches: 6. This CDR3 is 15 amino acids long. This chain's CDR3 is CASSLSTGELHEQYF. CDR3 in DNA: TGTGCCAGCAGTTTATCGACAGGGGAGCTCCACGAGCAGTACTTC.

The chain links TRBV5-6 to TRBJ2-7; the D gene is possibly TRBD2 (6 bases). The V gene lost 3 bases and the J gene lost 1 base, with 11 bases spanning the gap. CDR3 length: 14 amino acids. In germline, CDR1 is SGHDT, CDR2 YYEEEE. The CDR3 nucleotides are TGTGCCAGCAGCTGGGGGGTGGCGTCCTACGAGCAGTACTTC. Translated, it gives CASSWGVASYEQYF.

V gene TRBV6-6 combines with J gene TRBJ1-1, with D possibly matching TRBD1 (5 bases). Trimming took off 5 bases at V and 7 bases at J, with 14 bases between the two ends. The CDR3 is 13 residues long. Germline assignment: CDR1 MNHNY and CDR2 SVGAGI (reference sequence). CDR3 DNA: TGTGCCAGCAGTGGGGGACGTCTATTTGAAGCTTTCTTT. It is translated as CASSGGRLFEAFF.

This clone occurred once. The V call is TRBV5-1, the J call TRBJ1-1; D is unclear. Between the trimmed V and J ends, which lost 2 bases and 1 base, there was a span of 6 bases. From germline, CDR1 is SGHRS and CDR2 YFSETQ. This CDR3 is built from 13 residues. The CDR3 reads CASSFAANTEAFF. CDR3 nucleotides: TGCGCCAGCAGCTTTGCCGCGAACACTGAAGCTTTCTTT.

The chain recombines TRBV27 with TRBJ1-2, with 10 positions matching TRBD1. Per the germline V gene, CDR1 is MNHEY and CDR2 is SMNVEV (reference sequence). Trimming took 8 bases from V and 7 from J; bases not matched to a gene: 7. The CDR3 has 13 residues. In DNA, the CDR3 is TGTGCCAGCGCCGGGACAGGGGATATTGGCTACACCTTC. Translated, it gives CASAGTGDIGYTF.

CDR3 loop: CASSSRQGKEGDTQYF. CDR3 coding DNA: TGTGCCAGCAGCTCTCGACAGGGCAAGGAGGGAGATACGCAGTATTTT. The V and J genes are TRBV11-2 and TRBJ2-3; possibly TRBD1 for D (7 bases). V shed 4 bases and J shed 5 bases, with 19 bases lying between them. This CDR3 spans 16 amino acids. Germline lookup yields CDR1 SGHAT and CDR2 FQNNGV.

V and J are TRBV15 and TRBJ2-3; 10 bases are shared with TRBD2. Germline assignment: CDR1 LNHNV and CDR2 YYDKDF (reference sequence). Trimming took 2 bases from V and 5 from J; bases not matched to a gene: 10. There are 17 residues in the CDR3. The DNA for the CDR3 is TGTGCCACCAGCAGAATTCGAGCGGGAGGGCCCGGAGATACGCAGTATTTT. Translating it yields CATSRIRAGGPGDTQYF.

The J gene is TRBJ2-2, the V gene TRBV4-1, with D perhaps being TRBD1 or TRBD2 (6 bases each). Germline V gene sequence: CDR1 MGHRA, CDR2 YSYEKL. The germline V and J ends were trimmed by 7 bases and 0 bases, with 15 bases remaining between them. The length of the CDR3 is 16 residues. In DNA form, the CDR3 reads TGCGCCAGCACGCCGTTGGGGGGCTCGAACACCGGGGAGCTGTTTTTT. Amino acid sequence: CASTPLGGSNTGELFF.